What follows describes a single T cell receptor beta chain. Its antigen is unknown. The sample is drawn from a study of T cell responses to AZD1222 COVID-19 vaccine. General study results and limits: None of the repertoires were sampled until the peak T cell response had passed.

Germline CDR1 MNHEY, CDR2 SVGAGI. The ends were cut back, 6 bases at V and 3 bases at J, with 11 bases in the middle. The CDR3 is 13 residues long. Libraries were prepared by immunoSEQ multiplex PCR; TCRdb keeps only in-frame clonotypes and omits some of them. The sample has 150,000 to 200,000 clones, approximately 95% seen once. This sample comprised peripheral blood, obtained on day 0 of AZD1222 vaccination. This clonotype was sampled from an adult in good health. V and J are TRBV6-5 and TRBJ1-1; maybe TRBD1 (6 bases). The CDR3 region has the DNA TGTGCCAGCAGCCCACAGGGTTACACTGAAGCTTTCTTT. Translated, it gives CASSPQGYTEAFF.